The 30 T cell receptor beta chains below come from one sample, sequenced in a study of shared clonotypes between healthy human individuals. Only in-frame clones appear in the TCRdb table, and some are missing; sequencing was by immunoSEQ multiplex PCR. The sample holds about 2.1 million clones; roughly 93% are singletons and the top ten take around 1.8%. Positively selected for CCR7, the CD45RO-negative cells used as naive CD8 cells excluded terminally differentiated effector memory CD45RA+ cells. The source material was naive CD8+ T cells from PBMCs. These receptor sequences come from a man younger than 35 in good health. Some clones in this sample may be carry-over from other donors' samples.

J is TRBJ2-7 and V is TRBV5-6; D might be TRBD1 or TRBD2, each matching 6 bases. Germline assignment: CDR1 SGHDT and CDR2 YYEEEE. Trimming removed 4 bases at V and 3 bases at J, with 11 bases between. CDR3 size: 13 residues. CDR3 region: CASSGGTIYEQYF. The DNA for the CDR3 is TGTGCCAGCAGCGGCGGGACAATCTACGAGCAGTACTTC.

This clone was seen a few times. The chain recombines TRBV7-9 with TRBJ1-1; no reliable D call. From germline, CDR1 is SEHNR and CDR2 FQNEAQ (reference sequence). V dropped 1 base and J dropped 0 bases, with 9 bases sitting between them. The CDR3 extends over 15 amino acids. The CDR3 is CASSLGRSMNTEAFF. In DNA form, the CDR3 reads TGTGCCAGCAGCTTAGGGCGTAGCATGAACACTGAAGCTTTCTTT. The full variable domain, rest sourced from reference TRBV7-9 and TRBJ1-1, is DTGVSQNPRHKITKRGQNVTFRCDPISEHNRLYWYRQTLGQGPEFLTYFQNEAQLEKSRLLSDRFSAERPKGSFSTLEIQRTEQGDSAMYLCASSLGRSMNTEAFFGQGTRLTVV.

The genes are TRBV28 and TRBJ2-7, with 8 bases matching TRBD2. From germline, CDR1 is MDHEN and CDR2 SYDVKM. With 5 bases clipped from V and 2 bases from J, the junction kept 8 bases outside the gene matches. The CDR3 length is 15 residues. The DNA for the CDR3 is TGTGCCAGCAGTCCCTGGACTAGCTCTACCTACGAGCAGTACTTC. Translated, it gives CASSPWTSSTYEQYF.

The sample holds one count of this clone. The chain has TRBV28 and TRBJ2-7; tentative D call: TRBD2 (6 bases). Trimming shortened V by 3 bases and J by 2 bases, and 17 bases separated the two germline ends. The length of the CDR3 is 16 residues. Germline V CDR1 and CDR2: MDHEN, SYDVKM. The CDR3 loop is CASSFFGGLHAYEQYF. The CDR3 bases are TGTGCCAGCAGTTTCTTCGGGGGACTTCACGCCTACGAGCAGTACTTC.

This clone was observed a single time. CDR3 nucleotides: TGTGCCACCAGCAGAGTTTGGGCAGATACGCAGTATTTT. Protein: CATSRVWADTQYF. The J gene is TRBJ2-3, the V gene TRBV15; no firm D call. The V end lost 1 base, the J end lost 4 bases, and 6 bases lay between the germline ends. The germline V gene encodes CDR1 LNHNV and CDR2 YYDKDF (reference sequence). The CDR3 is 13 amino acids.

The chain employs TRBV27 and TRBJ1-4, with D perhaps TRBD1 (6 bases). The germline gives CDR1 MNHEY, CDR2 SMNVEV (reference sequence). Trimming pared 5 bases from V and 3 bases from J, leaving 16 bases between. This CDR3 is 16 amino acids long. The CDR3 protein is CASSPRWGAPNEKLFF. The CDR3 DNA sequence: TGTGCCAGCAGTCCACGTTGGGGGGCGCCTAATGAAAAACTGTTTTTT. Full variable domain (rest looked up from reference TRBV27 and TRBJ1-4): EAQVTQNPRYLITVTGKKLTVTCSQNMNHEYMSWYRQDPGLGLRQIYYSMNVEVTDKGDVPEGYKVSRKEKRNFPLILESPSPNQTSLYFCASSPRWGAPNEKLFFGSGTQLSVL.

For this clone: This same CDR3 is encoded by further DNA sequences in the sample. The genes are TRBV6-5 and TRBJ2-7; D is perhaps TRBD1 (5 bases). This CDR3 is 14 amino acids long. Trimming stripped 0 bases from V and 2 bases from J, with 8 bases between. Germline CDR1 is MNHEY and CDR2 is SVGAGI. The CDR3: CASSYSGETYEQYF. The CDR3 DNA reads as TGTGCCAGCAGTTACTCAGGGGAAACCTACGAGCAGTACTTC.

The chain recombines TRBV29-1 with TRBJ2-7, with TRBD2 identical over 10 bases. The J segment lost 4 bases and the V segment lost 2 bases, leaving 5 bases of the junction unmatched. The V gene's germline CDR1 is SQVTM and CDR2 ANQGSEA. The CDR3 covers 14 residues. The CDR3 region has the DNA TGCAGCGTTGAAATTCCAGCGGGAGGGTACGAGCAGTACTTC. Translating it yields CSVEIPAGGYEQYF.

V usage is TRBV27 and J usage is TRBJ2-1; 10 bases map to TRBD2. This CDR3 has 14 residues. Germline V lookup: CDR1 MNHEY, CDR2 SMNVEV (reference sequence). V lost 8 bases, J lost 6 bases, and 7 bases stayed unmatched. The CDR3 DNA is TGTGCCAGCGGCTTGCTAGCGGGGGCCAATGAGCAGTTCTTC. It encodes CASGLLAGANEQFF.

This sequence joins TRBV9 and TRBJ2-7; no reliable D call. This CDR3 has 17 amino acids. Looked up from germline, CDR1 is SGDLS and CDR2 is YYNGEE. Trimming cost V 3 bases and J 2 bases, with 21 bases left between them. CDR3 sequence reads: CASSAPDGELPTYEQYF. The CDR3 bases are TGTGCCAGCAGCGCCCCGGACGGTGAGCTCCCTACCTACGAGCAGTACTTC. The full variable domain, in which reference TRBV9 and TRBJ2-7 provide the parts outside the CDR3, is DSGVTQTPKHLITATGQRVTLRCSPRSGDLSVYWYQQSLDQGLQFLIQYYNGEERAKGNILERFSAQQFPDLHSELNLSSLELGDSALYFCASSAPDGELPTYEQYFGPGTRLTVT.

This rearrangement joins TRBV7-9 to TRBJ2-7; perhaps TRBD2 as D (6 bases). The CDR3 loop spans 16 amino acids. Deletions cut 5 bases from V and 0 bases from J, with 17 bases between. Germline CDR1 SEHNR, CDR2 FQNEAQ (reference sequence). DNA for the CDR3: TGTGCCAGCAGCGGGAATAGCGGAGGAAACTCCTACGAGCAGTACTTC. Translation: CASSGNSGGNSYEQYF.

This chain links TRBV5-1 with TRBJ1-1; D uncertain. The CDR3 totals 17 residues. V gave up 0 bases and J gave up 0 bases, with 15 bases separating them. Germline CDR1 is SGHRS and CDR2 is YFSETQ. CDR3 sequence (DNA): TGCGCCAGCAGCTTGGCTTGGGGATATGAGATGAACACTGAAGCTTTCTTT. This sequence encodes CASSLAWGYEMNTEAFF.

This sequence joins TRBV2 and TRBJ2-1; D is uncertain. The germline CDR1 and CDR2 sequences are SNHLY and FYNNEI. The CDR3 is made up of 13 amino acids. The ends were cut back, 5 bases at V and 2 bases at J, with 7 bases in the middle. The CDR3 spells CASSNPPYNEQFF. Written as DNA, the CDR3 is TGTGCCAGCAGTAATCCACCCTACAATGAGCAGTTCTTC.

This chain uses TRBV9 with TRBJ2-7; 11 nucleotides line up with TRBD1. Trimming cost V 0 bases and J 0 bases; bases outside gene matches: 2. This CDR3 is 16 amino acids long. From germline, CDR1 is SGDLS and CDR2 YYNGEE. The CDR3 sequence: CASSVGTGGGSYEQYF. Here the CDR3 DNA reads TGTGCCAGCAGCGTAGGGACAGGGGGCGGCTCCTACGAGCAGTACTTC.

This chain links TRBV27 with TRBJ2-5; 11 nucleotides agree with TRBD2. The CDR3 covers 15 residues. Germline CDR1 reads MNHEY; CDR2 reads SMNVEV (reference sequence). V lost 2 bases to trimming and J lost 5 bases; unmatched junction nucleotides: 4. The CDR3 bases are TGTGCCAGCAGTTTAATAGCGGGAGGGTGGGAGACCCAGTACTTC. Protein sequence: CASSLIAGGWETQYF.

J is TRBJ2-7 and V is TRBV11-2; 9 bases fit TRBD1. V lost 3 bases, J lost 3 bases, and 3 bases stayed unmatched. The CDR3 totals 14 residues. Germline V gene lookup returns CDR1 SGHAT and CDR2 FQNNGV. CDR3 in amino acids: CASSLGQGNYEQYF. The CDR3 nucleotides are TGTGCCAGCAGCTTGGGACAGGGCAACTACGAGCAGTACTTC.

The chain couples TRBV29-1 to TRBJ2-5; 11 bases are a match to TRBD2. This CDR3 region has 15 residues. Per the germline V gene, CDR1 is SQVTM and CDR2 is ANQGSEA. After removal of 6 bases from V and 0 bases from J, the junction contained 6 bases not matched to a gene. The CDR3 sequence: CSVAGTSGHQETQYF. The DNA of the CDR3 is TGCAGCGTCGCTGGGACTAGCGGACACCAAGAGACCCAGTACTTC.

This chain joins TRBV19 and TRBJ1-5; D is possibly TRBD1 (5 bases). Germline V CDR1 and CDR2: LNHDA, SQIVND (reference sequence). The CDR3 loop spans 14 amino acids. V was pared by 6 bases and J by 3 bases, with 12 bases between. The CDR3 sequence is CASRVEGLNQPQHF. CDR3 in DNA: TGTGCCAGTAGAGTCGAGGGGCTCAATCAGCCCCAGCATTTT.

The chain links TRBV28 to TRBJ1-5; 9 bases are a match to TRBD1. V shed 6 bases and J 4 bases; nucleotides not matched to a gene: 7. The CDR3 is made up of 15 amino acids. Germline V gene lookup returns CDR1 MDHEN and CDR2 SYDVKM. The CDR3 DNA reads as TGTGCCAGCAGGCCATACGGACAGGGGAATCAGCCCCAGCATTTT. It specifies CASRPYGQGNQPQHF.

The V call is TRBV27, the J call TRBJ1-5; D is possibly TRBD1 (5 bases). This CDR3 spans 12 amino acids. Between the trimmed V and J ends, which lost 5 bases and 6 bases, there was a span of 8 bases. Germline loops: CDR1 MNHEY, CDR2 SMNVEV (reference sequence). The CDR3 protein is CASSPTGQPQHF. The CDR3 DNA reads as TGTGCCAGCAGTCCCACAGGTCAGCCCCAGCATTTT.

Here the CDR3 reads CSVEASLLAGEQYEQYF. CDR3 DNA: TGCAGCGTTGAAGCCTCTCTACTAGCGGGAGAACAGTACGAGCAGTACTTC. The V gene is TRBV29-1, the J gene TRBJ2-7, with 11 bases identical to TRBD2. The CDR3 totals 17 residues. The V gene end was trimmed by 1 base and the J gene end by 4 bases; junction bases not matched to a gene: 12. The germline CDR1 and CDR2 sequences are SQVTM and ANQGSEA.

This clone was seen once. The rearrangement links TRBV5-1 to TRBJ2-2, with D unclear. Germline CDR1 SGHRS, CDR2 YFSETQ. This CDR3 comprises 14 residues. Trimming shortened V by 2 bases and J by 4 bases, and 9 bases separated the two germline ends. CDR3 coding DNA: TGCGCCAGCAGCTTTATCAGTAGCACCGGGGAGCTGTTTTTT. This translates into CASSFISSTGELFF.

The chain has TRBV27 and TRBJ1-1; unclear D gene. The CDR3 totals 14 residues. Deletions cut 3 bases from V and 0 bases from J, with 8 bases between. Germline-derived CDR1 and CDR2 are MNHEY and SMNVEV (reference sequence). The CDR3 DNA follows: TGTGCCAGCAGTTTCCGGAATATGAACACTGAAGCTTTCTTT. As protein: CASSFRNMNTEAFF.

V usage is TRBV6-5 and J usage is TRBJ1-1; D is uncertain. V was clipped by 2 bases and J by 7 bases, with 11 bases between them. This CDR3 has 13 residues. Germline V CDR1 and CDR2: MNHEY, SVGAGI. This CDR3 reads CASSYREEGEAFF. The DNA of the CDR3 is TGTGCCAGCAGTTACAGGGAGGAGGGTGAAGCTTTCTTT.

A note on this clone: The sample holds other DNA sequences that translate to the same CDR3. The V gene is TRBV6-5, the J gene TRBJ2-2, with D unresolved. V lost 0 bases to trimming and J lost 8 bases, with 10 bases between them. CDR1 MNHEY and CDR2 SVGAGI come from the germline V gene. The CDR3 covers 14 residues. CDR3 amino acids: CASSYSLGVGELFF. CDR3 DNA sequence: TGTGCCAGCAGTTACTCTCTCGGAGTAGGGGAGCTGTTTTTT.

The chain uses TRBV7-6 and TRBJ2-7; 9 bases line up with TRBD1. In germline, CDR1 is SGHVS, CDR2 FNYEAQ. The trim removed 4 bases at V and 2 bases at J, leaving 6 bases unmatched. This CDR3 region has 15 residues. The CDR3 region is CASSSDRGSPYEQYF. In nucleotides, the CDR3 is TGTGCCAGCAGCTCTGACAGGGGGAGCCCCTACGAGCAGTACTTC.

Regarding this clone: Different DNA sequences within this sample yield the same CDR3. The genes are TRBV28 and TRBJ1-4, with 9 nucleotides matching TRBD1. The trim removed 6 bases at V and 7 bases at J, leaving 6 bases unmatched. The CDR3 has 14 residues. Germline V gene data show CDR1 as MDHEN and CDR2 as SYDVKM. CDR3 sequence: CASSPGTGIEKLFF. The CDR3 bases are TGTGCCAGCAGCCCAGGGACAGGGATTGAAAAACTGTTTTTT.

The chain combines TRBV10-3 with TRBJ2-7, with 8 bases matching TRBD2. Germline V gene data show CDR1 as ENHRY and CDR2 as SYGVKD. CDR3 length: 13 amino acids. The chain's CDR3 is CAGRASGHYEQYF. In nucleotides, the CDR3 is TGTGCGGGGCGGGCTAGCGGGCACTACGAGCAGTACTTC.

The chain joins TRBV14 to TRBJ2-3; D gene uncertain. Germline lookup yields CDR1 SGHDN and CDR2 FVKESK. The length of the CDR3 is 16 residues. V was clipped by 0 bases and J by 4 bases, with 14 bases between them. For the CDR3, the DNA is TGTGCCAGCAGCCAAGATGCCGGGCCACCCGCAGATACGCAGTATTTT. This codes for CASSQDAGPPADTQYF.

This clone was detected once. The gene calls are TRBV9 and TRBJ2-1; D gene ambiguous. Germline V gives CDR1 SGDLS, CDR2 YYNGEE. Trimming took off 3 bases at V and 6 bases at J, with 7 bases between the two ends. The length of the CDR3 is 12 residues. CDR3: CASSADFNEQFF. CDR3 DNA sequence: TGTGCCAGCAGCGCCGATTTCAATGAGCAGTTCTTC.